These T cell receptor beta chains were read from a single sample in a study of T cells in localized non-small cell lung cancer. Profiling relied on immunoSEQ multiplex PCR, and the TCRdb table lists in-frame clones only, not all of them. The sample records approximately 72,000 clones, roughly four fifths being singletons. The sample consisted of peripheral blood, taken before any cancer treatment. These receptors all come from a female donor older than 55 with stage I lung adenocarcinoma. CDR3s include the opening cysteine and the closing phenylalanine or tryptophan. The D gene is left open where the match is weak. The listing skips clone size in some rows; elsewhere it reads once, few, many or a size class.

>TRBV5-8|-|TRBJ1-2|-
CATPRRQDRGNYGYTF
TGTGCCACCCCCCGACGACAGGATAGAGGGAACTATGGCTACACCTTC
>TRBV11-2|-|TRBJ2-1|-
CASRRDWLGSNEQFF
TGTGCCAGCAGACGGGACTGGTTAGGGTCCAATGAGCAGTTCTTC
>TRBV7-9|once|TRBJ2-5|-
CASSSLGYRPQETQYF
TGTGCCAGCAGCAGCTTAGGGTACAGGCCCCAAGAGACCCAGTACTTC
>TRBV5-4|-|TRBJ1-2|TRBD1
CASSSDQGGLLGYGYTF
TGTGCCAGCAGCTCGGACCAAGGGGGCCTGCTAGGCTATGGCTACACCTTC
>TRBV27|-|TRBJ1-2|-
CASSLSGVSQSFGYTF
TGTGCCAGCAGTTTATCCGGGGTGTCACAGTCGTTTGGCTACACCTTC
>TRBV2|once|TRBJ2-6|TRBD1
CASIQQGSGANVLTF
TGTGCCAGCATCCAACAGGGGTCCGGGGCCAACGTCCTGACTTTC
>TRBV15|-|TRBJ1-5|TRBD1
CATSSGDRLNQPQHF
TGTGCCACCAGCAGTGGGGACAGGTTAAATCAGCCCCAGCATTTT
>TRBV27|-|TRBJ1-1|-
CASSLKGWTEAFF
TGTGCCAGCAGTTTGAAGGGTTGGACTGAAGCTTTCTTT
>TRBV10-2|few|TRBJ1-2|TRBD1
CASSDPQGARYGYTF
TGCGCCAGCAGTGACCCACAGGGGGCGAGGTATGGCTACACCTTC
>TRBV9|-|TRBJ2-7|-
CASSGRDASPEQYF
TGTGCCAGCAGCGGACGGGACGCCTCTCCGGAGCAGTACTTC
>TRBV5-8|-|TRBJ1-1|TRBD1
CASNYDDREHTEAFF
TGTGCCAGCAACTACGACGACAGGGAGCACACTGAAGCTTTCTTT
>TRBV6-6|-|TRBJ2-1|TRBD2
CASSYPSGTSNDEQFF
TGTGCCAGCAGTTACCCTTCCGGGACTAGTAACGATGAGCAGTTCTTC
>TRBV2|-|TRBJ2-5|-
CASSPDGGFETQYF
TGTGCCAGCAGCCCCGATGGGGGATTTGAGACCCAGTACTTC
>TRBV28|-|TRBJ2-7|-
CASSPSGPWRYEQYF
TGTGCCAGCAGCCCCAGTGGACCCTGGAGGTACGAGCAGTACTTC
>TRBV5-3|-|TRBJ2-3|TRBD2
CARSPSLGLAGQGTDTQYF
TGTGCCAGAAGCCCCTCACTCGGACTAGCGGGACAAGGCACAGATACGCAGTATTTT
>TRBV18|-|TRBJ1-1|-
CASSSLRGVVVENTEAFF
TGTGCCAGCTCATCTCTAAGGGGGGTTGTAGTGGAGAACACTGAAGCTTTCTTT
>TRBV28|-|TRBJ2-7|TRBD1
CASSLPGTGAYEQYF
TGTGCCAGCAGTTTACCCGGGACAGGCGCCTACGAGCAGTACTTC
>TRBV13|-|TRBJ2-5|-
CASSPRDEETQYF
TGTGCCAGCAGCCCCCGGGATGAAGAGACCCAGTACTTC
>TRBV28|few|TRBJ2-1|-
CASSSLMGSTHNEQFF
TGTGCCAGCAGTTCCTTAATGGGGAGCACCCACAATGAGCAGTTCTTC
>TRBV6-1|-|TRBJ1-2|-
CASSHWGVIDYGYTF
TGTGCCAGCAGCCACTGGGGGGTGATTGACTATGGCTACACCTTC
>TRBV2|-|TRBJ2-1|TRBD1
CASSEGRDRDVNEQFF
TGTGCCAGCAGCGAAGGGCGGGACAGGGATGTCAATGAGCAGTTCTTC
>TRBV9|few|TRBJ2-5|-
CASSVSSFETQYF
TGTGCCAGCAGCGTGTCTAGTTTCGAGACCCAGTACTTC
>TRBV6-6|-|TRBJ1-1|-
CASSSAVGQLNTEAFF
TGTGCCAGCAGTTCCGCCGTAGGACAGTTGAACACTGAAGCTTTCTTT
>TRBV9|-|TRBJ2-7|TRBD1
CASSVVIFDGTGYYEQYF
TGTGCCAGCAGCGTAGTTATATTCGATGGGACAGGCTACTACGAGCAGTACTTC
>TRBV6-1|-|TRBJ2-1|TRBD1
CASSERDRGLRNEQFF
TGTGCCAGCAGTGAAAGGGACAGGGGGCTCCGGAATGAGCAGTTCTTC
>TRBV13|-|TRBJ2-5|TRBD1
CASSPQTGAEKTQYF
TGTGCCAGCAGCCCCCAGACAGGGGCGGAAAAGACCCAGTACTTC
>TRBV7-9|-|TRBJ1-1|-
CASSLGSGHSMNTEAFF
TGTGCCAGCAGCTTAGGGTCTGGACATAGCATGAACACTGAAGCTTTCTTT